One sample yielded the 4 T cell receptor beta chains listed below, sequenced in a study of cytomegalovirus exposure and HLA in healthy donors. A multiplex PCR was run with 60 Vbeta primers and 13 Jbeta primers. Assay: immunoSEQ multiplex PCR; the TCRdb copy retains only in-frame clones and omits some. This sample carries under 150,000 clones, around 80% of them seen once, and the ten largest clones take approximately 6.2%. The sample taken for sequencing was PBMCs. These receptors came from a man in his forties in good health and CMV-seropositive.

This clone was observed once. The rearrangement uses TRBV6-5 and TRBJ2-5; a weak D match, TRBD1 (6 bases). Trimming cost V 5 bases and J 4 bases, with 14 bases left between them. Germline V CDR1 and CDR2: MNHEY, SVGAGI. CDR3 length: 14 amino acids. The CDR3 DNA reads as TGTGCCAGCAGTGAGGGGACAATGATAGAGACCCAGTACTTC. Protein sequence: CASSEGTMIETQYF.

V usage is TRBV6-6 and J usage is TRBJ2-5; D gene uncertain. Near its end, the DNA agrees better with TRBJ2-7, so the J call may be wrong. CDR3 length: 14 residues. Germline V gene data show CDR1 as MNHNY and CDR2 as SVGAGI (reference sequence). The CDR3 protein is CASREAVAPYEQYF. The CDR3 DNA sequence: TGTGCCAGCAGAGAGGCCGTGGCGCCCTACGAGCAGTACTTC.

This clone has just a few counts. The rearrangement joins TRBV27 to TRBJ1-1; maybe TRBD1 (6 bases). The CDR3 sequence is 16 residues long. The germline CDR1 and CDR2 sequences are MNHEY and SMNVEV (reference sequence). Trimming pared 0 bases from V and 1 base from J, leaving 12 bases between. In DNA, the CDR3 is TGTGCCAGCAGTTTATCGACGGGGGGGCAGAACACTGAAGCTTTCTTT. As protein: CASSLSTGGQNTEAFF.

This rearrangement joins TRBV5-1 to TRBJ2-5; 7 nucleotides line up with TRBD1. The DNA end lines up better with TRBJ2-7; the J call may be wrong. The germline V gene encodes CDR1 SGHRS and CDR2 YFSETQ. The CDR3 has 16 amino acids. CDR3 region: CASSGLQGTDTYEQYF. The CDR3, as DNA: TGCGCCAGCAGCGGGTTACAGGGGACCGACACCTACGAGCAGTACTTC.